This T cell receptor (beta chain) was sequenced during a study of monozygotic twins with inflammatory bowel disease. The CDR3 sequence is 14 residues long. Each TCR library used about 3,500 ng of total RNA. For each CDR3 protein, TCRdb gives one entry from its re-call of the 5' RACE reads, without DNA. The specimen's table records about 350,000 distinct CDR3 sequences. This chain uses TRBV12-3 or TRBV12-4 with TRBJ2-1; no DNA is available, so the TRBD1 call from TCRdb remains unchecked. The source of this sequence is a human donor with ulcerative colitis or Crohn's disease, or a healthy co-twin of an affected twin (not recorded which). Sequenced material: blood. CDR3 sequence reads: CASSFGGMRNEQFF.